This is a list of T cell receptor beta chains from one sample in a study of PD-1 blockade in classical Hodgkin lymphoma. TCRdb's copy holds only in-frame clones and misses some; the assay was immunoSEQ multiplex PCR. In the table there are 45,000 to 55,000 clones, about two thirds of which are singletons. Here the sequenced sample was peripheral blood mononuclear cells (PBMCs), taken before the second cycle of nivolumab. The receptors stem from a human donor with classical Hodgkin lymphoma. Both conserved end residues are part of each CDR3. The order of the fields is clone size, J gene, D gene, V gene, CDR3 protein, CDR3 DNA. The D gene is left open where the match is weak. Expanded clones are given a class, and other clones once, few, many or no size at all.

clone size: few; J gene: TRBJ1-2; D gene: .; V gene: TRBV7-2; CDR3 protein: CASSFQGSGYTF; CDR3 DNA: TGTGCCAGCAGCTTTCAGGGGTCTGGCTACACCTTC
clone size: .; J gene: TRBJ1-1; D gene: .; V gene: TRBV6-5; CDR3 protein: CASSYSSGARTEAFF; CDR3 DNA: TGTGCCAGCAGTTACTCGAGCGGGGCTCGGACTGAAGCTTTCTTT
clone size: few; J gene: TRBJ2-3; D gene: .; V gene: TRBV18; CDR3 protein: CASSPPQTTDTQYF; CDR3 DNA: TGTGCCAGCTCACCACCCCAGACCACAGATACGCAGTATTTT
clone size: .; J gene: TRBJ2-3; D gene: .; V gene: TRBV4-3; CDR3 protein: CASSQGSRAGFPTDTQYF; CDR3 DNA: TGCGCCAGCAGCCAAGGCTCGAGGGCAGGGTTTCCCACAGATACGCAGTATTTT
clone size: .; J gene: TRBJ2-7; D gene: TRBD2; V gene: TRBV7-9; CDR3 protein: CASSLFPSGMYEQYF; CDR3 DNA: TGTGCCAGCAGCTTGTTTCCTAGCGGGATGTACGAGCAGTACTTC
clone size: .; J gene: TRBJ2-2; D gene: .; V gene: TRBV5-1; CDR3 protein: CASSLTVETGELFF; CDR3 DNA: TGCGCCAGCAGCTTAACAGTGGAGACCGGGGAGCTGTTTTTT
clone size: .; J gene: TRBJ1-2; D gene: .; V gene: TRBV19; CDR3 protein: CASSDYYGYTF; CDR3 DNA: TGTGCCAGTAGCGATTATTATGGCTACACCTTC
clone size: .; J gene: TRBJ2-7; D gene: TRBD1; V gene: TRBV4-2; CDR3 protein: CASSQDGLTGNEQYF; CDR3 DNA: TGTGCCAGCAGCCAAGATGGGTTGACAGGGAACGAGCAGTACTTC
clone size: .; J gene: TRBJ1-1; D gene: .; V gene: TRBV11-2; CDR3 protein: CASSPLNWAEAFF; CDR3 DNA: TGTGCCAGCAGCCCACTTAATTGGGCTGAAGCTTTCTTT
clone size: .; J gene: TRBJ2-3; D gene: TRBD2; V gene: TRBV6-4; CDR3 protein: CASRPGLAGDTQYF; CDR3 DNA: TGTGCCAGCAGACCGGGACTAGCCGGAGATACGCAGTATTTT
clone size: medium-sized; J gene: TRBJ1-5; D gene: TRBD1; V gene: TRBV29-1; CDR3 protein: CSVSSDRGYNQPQHF; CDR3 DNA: TGCAGCGTTTCCTCGGACAGGGGTTACAATCAGCCCCAGCATTTT
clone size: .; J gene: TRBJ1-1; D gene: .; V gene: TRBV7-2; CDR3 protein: CASSPRWGLTVSNTEAFF; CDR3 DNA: TGTGCCAGCAGCCCTAGATGGGGTTTGACAGTTTCGAACACTGAAGCTTTCTTT
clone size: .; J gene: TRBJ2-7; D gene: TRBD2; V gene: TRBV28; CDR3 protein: CASSYPGLVRPEQYF; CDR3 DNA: TGTGCCAGCAGTTACCCGGGACTAGTGCGGCCCGAGCAGTACTTC
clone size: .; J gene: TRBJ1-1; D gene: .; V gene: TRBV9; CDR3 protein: CASSVEQLNTEAFF; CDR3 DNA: TGTGCCAGCAGCGTAGAACAGTTGAACACTGAAGCTTTCTTT
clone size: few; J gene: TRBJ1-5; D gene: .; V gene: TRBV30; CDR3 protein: CAWSVQGFNQPQHF; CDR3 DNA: TGTGCCTGGAGTGTTCAGGGCTTCAATCAGCCCCAGCATTTT
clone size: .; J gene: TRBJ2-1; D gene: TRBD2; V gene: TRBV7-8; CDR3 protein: CASSSGGLAGFRNEQFF; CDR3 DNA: TGTGCCAGCAGCTCCGGGGGACTAGCCGGATTCCGCAATGAGCAGTTCTTC
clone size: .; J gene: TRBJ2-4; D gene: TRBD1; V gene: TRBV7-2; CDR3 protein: CASSLDRGRPIQYF; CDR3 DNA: TGTGCCAGCAGCTTGGACAGGGGGCGTCCCATTCAGTACTTC
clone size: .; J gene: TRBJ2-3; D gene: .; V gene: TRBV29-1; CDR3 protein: CSVRQGSGTDTQYF; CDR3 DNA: TGCAGCGTGAGGCAGGGGTCTGGCACAGATACGCAGTATTTT
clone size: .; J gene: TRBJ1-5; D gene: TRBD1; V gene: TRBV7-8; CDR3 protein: CASSLVTRQGAQGLNQPQHF; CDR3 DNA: TGTGCCAGCAGCTTAGTCACGCGACAGGGGGCGCAGGGCCTGAATCAGCCCCAGCATTTT
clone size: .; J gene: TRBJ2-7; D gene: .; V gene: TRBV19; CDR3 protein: CASSISLAYEQYF; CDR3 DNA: TGTGCCAGTAGTATCAGTCTAGCCTACGAGCAGTACTTC
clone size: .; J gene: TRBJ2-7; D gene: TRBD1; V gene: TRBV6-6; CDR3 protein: CASSYADRVRDEQYF; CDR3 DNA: TGTGCCAGCAGTTACGCGGACAGGGTTCGGGACGAGCAGTACTTC
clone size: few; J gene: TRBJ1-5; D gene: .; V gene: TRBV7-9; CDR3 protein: CASSLVTGLRQPQHF; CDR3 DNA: TGTGCCAGCAGCTTAGTCACAGGGCTCCGGCAGCCCCAGCATTTT
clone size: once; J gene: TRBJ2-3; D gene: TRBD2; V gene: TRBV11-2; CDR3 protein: CASSLGAGGVDTQYF; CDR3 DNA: TGTGCCAGCAGCTTGGGAGCGGGAGGGGTAGATACGCAGTATTTT
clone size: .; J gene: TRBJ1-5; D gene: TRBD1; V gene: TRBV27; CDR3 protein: CASRATGGSNQPQHF; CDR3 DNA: TGTGCCAGCAGGGCCACAGGGGGCAGCAATCAGCCCCAGCATTTT
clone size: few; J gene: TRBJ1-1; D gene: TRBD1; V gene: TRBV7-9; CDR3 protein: CASSLGQGRRTEAFF; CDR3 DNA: TGTGCCAGCAGCCTCGGACAGGGAAGGAGGACTGAAGCTTTCTTT
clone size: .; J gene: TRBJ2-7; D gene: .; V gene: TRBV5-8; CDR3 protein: CASSLLARGSYEQYF; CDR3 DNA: TGTGCCAGCAGCTTGTTGGCTAGGGGCTCCTACGAGCAGTACTTC
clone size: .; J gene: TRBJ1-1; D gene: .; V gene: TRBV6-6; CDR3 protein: CASTLREYTEAFF; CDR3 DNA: TGTGCCAGCACCCTCAGGGAGTACACTGAAGCTTTCTTT
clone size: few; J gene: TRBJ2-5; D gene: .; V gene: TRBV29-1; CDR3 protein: CSVGPGLQETQYF; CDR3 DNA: TGCAGCGTTGGGCCCGGACTACAAGAGACCCAGTACTTC
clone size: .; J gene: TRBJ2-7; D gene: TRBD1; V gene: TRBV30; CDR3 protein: CAWMGDRGYEQYF; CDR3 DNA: TGTGCCTGGATGGGGGACAGGGGTTACGAGCAGTACTTC
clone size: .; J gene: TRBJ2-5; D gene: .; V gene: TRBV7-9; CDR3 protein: CASSLSFAGETQYF; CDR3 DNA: TGTGCCAGCAGCTTGAGTTTTGCGGGGGAGACCCAGTACTTC
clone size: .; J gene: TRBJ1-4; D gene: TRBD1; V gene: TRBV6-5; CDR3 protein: CASSPGQGSVEKLFF; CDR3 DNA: TGTGCCAGCAGTCCCGGACAGGGGTCAGTCGAAAAACTGTTTTTT
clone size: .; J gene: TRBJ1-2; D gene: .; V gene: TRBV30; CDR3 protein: CAWSVRGGAYGYTF; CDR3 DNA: TGTGCCTGGAGTGTGCGGGGGGGGGCCTATGGCTACACCTTC
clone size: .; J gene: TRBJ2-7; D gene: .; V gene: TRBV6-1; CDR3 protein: CASSVLSVSDTLTAYEQYF; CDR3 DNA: TGTGCCAGCAGTGTCCTTTCCGTCAGCGACACCCTAACGGCCTACGAGCAGTACTTC
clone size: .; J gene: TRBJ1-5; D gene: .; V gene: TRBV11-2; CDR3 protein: CASSLGMGSNQPQHF; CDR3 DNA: TGTGCCAGCAGCTTAGGAATGGGTAGCAATCAGCCCCAGCATTTT
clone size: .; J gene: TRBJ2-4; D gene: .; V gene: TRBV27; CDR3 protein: CASRRARQWNIQYF; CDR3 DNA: TGTGCCAGCAGGCGGGCTAGGCAATGGAACATTCAGTACTTC
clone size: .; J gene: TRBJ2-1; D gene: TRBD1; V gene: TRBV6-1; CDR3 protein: CASTGTGGSNEQFF; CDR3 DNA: TGTGCCAGCACGGGGACAGGGGGGTCCAATGAGCAGTTCTTC
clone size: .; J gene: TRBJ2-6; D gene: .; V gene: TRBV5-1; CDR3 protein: CASSLGAGANVLTF; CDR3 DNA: TGCGCCAGCAGCTTGGGGGCAGGGGCCAACGTCCTGACTTTC
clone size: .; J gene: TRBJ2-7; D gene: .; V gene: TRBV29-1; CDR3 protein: CSVVRGVEQYF; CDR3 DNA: TGCAGCGTTGTAAGGGGGGTCGAGCAGTACTTC
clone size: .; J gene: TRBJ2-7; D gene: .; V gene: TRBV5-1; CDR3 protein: CASSLDSPYEQYF; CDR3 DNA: TGCGCCAGCAGCTTGGACAGTCCCTACGAGCAGTACTTC
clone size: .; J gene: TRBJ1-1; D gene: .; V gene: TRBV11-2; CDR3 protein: CASSLAGTEAFF; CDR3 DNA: TGTGCCAGCAGCTTAGCTGGCACTGAAGCTTTCTTT
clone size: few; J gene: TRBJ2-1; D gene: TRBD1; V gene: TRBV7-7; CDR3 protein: CASSLGQGSEQFF; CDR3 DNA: TGTGCCAGCAGCCTAGGACAGGGCAGTGAGCAGTTCTTC
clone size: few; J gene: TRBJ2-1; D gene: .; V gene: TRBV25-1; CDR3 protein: CASSESSGDSYNEQFF; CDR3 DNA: TGTGCCAGCAGTGAATCGAGCGGTGACTCCTACAATGAGCAGTTCTTC
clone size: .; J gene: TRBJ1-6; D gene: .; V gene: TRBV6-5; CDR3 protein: CASRLYSGDSPLHF; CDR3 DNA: TGTGCCAGCAGATTATATTCGGGGGACTCACCCCTCCACTTT
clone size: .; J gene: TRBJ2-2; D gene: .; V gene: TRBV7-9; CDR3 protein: CASSLPGPGNTGELFF; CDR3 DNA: TGTGCCAGCAGCTTACCGGGGCCGGGGAACACCGGGGAGCTGTTTTTT
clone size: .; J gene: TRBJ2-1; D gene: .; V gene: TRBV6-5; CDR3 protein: CASSSLGTPPRNEQFF; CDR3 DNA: TGTGCCAGCAGTTCCCTCGGGACTCCCCCCCGCAATGAGCAGTTCTTC
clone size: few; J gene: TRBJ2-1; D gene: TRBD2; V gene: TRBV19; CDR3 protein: CATLRLAGDNEQFF; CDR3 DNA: TGTGCCACCTTAAGACTAGCGGGCGACAATGAGCAGTTCTTC
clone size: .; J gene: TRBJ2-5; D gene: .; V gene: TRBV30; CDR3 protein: CAWSAGGPETQYF; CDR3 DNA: TGTGCCTGGAGCGCCGGAGGGCCAGAGACCCAGTACTTC